This T cell receptor beta chain was sequenced for a study of T cells in Graves' hyperthyroidism and ophthalmopathy. Looking at the study overall: Specimen type is peripheral blood, collected at initial diagnosis prior to any treatment.

Ophthalmopathy cases scored 3 or more on the Clinical Activity Score and 4 or more on NOSPECS grade, with duration below 3 months. Uncontrolled infection, other autoimmune disease, pregnancy or lactation led to exclusion. Isolation of PBMCs was performed on about 10 ml fresh peripheral blood. Amplified TCR beta CDR3 regions derived from RNA transcripts. HTBI primers were the set used in a first-round RT-PCR of the TCR CDR3. Via MiXCR, TCRdb re-called the multiplex PCR reads, giving one row per CDR3 protein. The sample includes 250,000 to 300,000 distinct CDR3 sequences, about 19% of them seen just once. V shed 5 bases and J shed 2 bases, with 16 bases lying between them. CDR1 and CDR2 (germline): SGDLS, YYNGEE. The CDR3 is made up of 15 amino acids.

This chain joins TRBV9 and TRBJ2-5; TRBD2 might be the D (6 bases). The sequenced material came from blood. The receptor comes from a man over 45 with Graves' ophthalmopathy. The CDR3 nucleotides read TGTGCCAGCAGTATTAGCGGAGGAGTACAAGAGACCCAGTACTTC. It codes for CASSISGGVQETQYF.